This T cell receptor (beta chain) was retrieved from a study of Graves' ophthalmopathy and Graves' hyperthyroidism. Germline assignment: CDR1 GTSNPN and CDR2 SVGIG (reference sequence). The CDR3 sequence is 13 residues long. V was trimmed by 3 bases and J by 8 bases, leaving 16 bases between them. RNA transcripts were the source from which TCR beta CDR3 regions were amplified. First-round RT-PCR with HTBI primers preceded a second-round multiplex PCR. Using its own MiXCR run on the multiplex PCR reads, TCRdb lists one record per CDR3 protein. The table lists hundreds of thousands of distinct CDR3 sequences, 22% of them singletons.

Sequencing was done on a sample of peripheral blood. This sequence originates from a woman under 30 with stable Graves' hyperthyroidism. Some clones in this sample may be carry-over from other donors' samples. The V and J genes are TRBV30 and TRBJ2-5; no clear D. The CDR3: CAWRPPQTFTQYF. CDR3 DNA sequence: TGTGCCTGGAGGCCCCCCCAGACATTTACCCAGTACTTC.